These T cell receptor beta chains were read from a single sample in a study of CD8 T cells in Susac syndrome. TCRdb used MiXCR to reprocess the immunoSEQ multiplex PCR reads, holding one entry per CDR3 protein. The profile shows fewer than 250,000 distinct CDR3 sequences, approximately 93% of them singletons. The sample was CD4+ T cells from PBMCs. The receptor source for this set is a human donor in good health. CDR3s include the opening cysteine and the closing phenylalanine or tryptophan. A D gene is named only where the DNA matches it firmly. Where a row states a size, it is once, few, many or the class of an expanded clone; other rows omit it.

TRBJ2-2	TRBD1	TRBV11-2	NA	CASLGQGYTGELFF	TGTGCCAGCCTGGGACAGGGGTACACCGGGGAGCTGTTTTTT
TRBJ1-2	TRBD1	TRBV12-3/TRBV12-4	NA	CASNYRQGTYGYTF	TGTGCCAGCAATTATAGACAGGGGACCTATGGCTACACCTTC
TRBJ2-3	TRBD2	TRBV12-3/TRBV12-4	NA	CASSLRGSPDTQYF	TGTGCCAGCAGTTTGCGGGGGTCCCCAGATACGCAGTATTTT
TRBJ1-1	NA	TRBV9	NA	CASSVAGVGTEAFF	TGTGCCAGCAGCGTAGCGGGAGTGGGGACTGAAGCTTTCTTT
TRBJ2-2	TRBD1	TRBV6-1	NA	CASSDQGVIPGELFF	TGTGCCAGCAGTGATCAGGGGGTGATTCCCGGGGAGCTGTTTTTT
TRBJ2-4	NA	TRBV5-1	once	CASSSDGRLLAKNIQYF	TGCGCCAGCAGCTCGGACGGCAGGCTTCTAGCCAAAAACATTCAGTACTTC
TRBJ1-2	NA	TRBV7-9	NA	CASSFGTSRGYTF	TGTGCCAGCAGTTTCGGGACTTCCCGGGGCTACACCTTC
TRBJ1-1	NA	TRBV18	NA	CASSSGTSLNTEAFF	TGTGCCAGCTCATCTGGCACCAGTCTGAACACTGAAGCTTTCTTT
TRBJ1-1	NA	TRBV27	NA	CASSPPRKTEAFF	TGTGCCAGCAGTCCTCCTCGAAAAACTGAAGCTTTCTTT
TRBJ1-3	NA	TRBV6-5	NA	CASTSGDSGNTIYF	TGTGCCAGCACTTCAGGGGATTCTGGAAACACCATATATTTT
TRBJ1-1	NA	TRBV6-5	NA	CASSLARRGTEAFF	TGTGCCAGCAGTCTGGCCCGGCGGGGCACTGAAGCTTTCTTT
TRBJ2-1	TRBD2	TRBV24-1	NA	CATSSLGGSYNEQFF	TGTGCCACCAGTTCTCTCGGGGGGTCATACAATGAGCAGTTCTTC
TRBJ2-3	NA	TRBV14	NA	CASSQVGTDTQYF	TGTGCCAGCAGCCAAGTCGGCACAGATACGCAGTATTTT
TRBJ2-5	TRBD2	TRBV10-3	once	CAIGEAGVETQYF	TGTGCCATCGGGGAAGCGGGGGTAGAGACCCAGTACTTC
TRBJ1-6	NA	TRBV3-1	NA	CASSQRSDNSPLHF	TGTGCCAGCAGCCAAAGGAGCGATAATTCACCCCTCCACTTT
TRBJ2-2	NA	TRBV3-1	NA	CASSQPQGNTGELFF	TGTGCCAGCAGCCAACCGCAGGGAAACACCGGGGAGCTGTTTTTT
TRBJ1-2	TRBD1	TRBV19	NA	CASSLLTGAANYGYTF	TGTGCCAGTAGTCTCCTCACAGGGGCGGCTAACTATGGCTACACCTTC
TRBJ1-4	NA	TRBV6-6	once	CASGSDTTNEKLFF	TGTGCCAGCGGGTCAGATACAACTAATGAAAAACTGTTTTTT
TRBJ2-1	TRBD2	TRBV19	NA	CASSILAGGLSYNEQFF	TGTGCCAGTAGTATCCTAGCGGGGGGTCTCTCCTACAATGAGCAGTTCTTC
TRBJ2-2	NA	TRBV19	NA	CASKVQGNTGELFF	TGTGCCAGTAAGGTGCAGGGGAACACCGGGGAGCTGTTTTTT
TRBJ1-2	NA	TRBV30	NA	CASTLRGSPYGYTF	TGTGCCTCGACCCTGCGAGGAAGTCCCTATGGCTACACCTTC
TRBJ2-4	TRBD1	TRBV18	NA	CASSPEIGQGKGSKNIQYF	TGTGCCAGCTCACCCGAAATTGGACAGGGGAAGGGGAGCAAAAACATTCAGTACTTC
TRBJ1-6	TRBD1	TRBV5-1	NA	CASSLAGQGSSPLHF	TGCGCCAGCAGCTTGGCTGGACAGGGGAGTTCACCCCTCCACTTT
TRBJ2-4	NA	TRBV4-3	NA	CASSQDPQEGPQGIQYF	TGCGCCAGCAGCCAAGATCCCCAGGAGGGCCCTCAAGGCATTCAGTACTTC
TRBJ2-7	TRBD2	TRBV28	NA	CASRTSGLEEQYF	TGTGCCAGCAGGACTAGCGGGCTGGAGGAGCAGTACTTC
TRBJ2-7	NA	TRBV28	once	CASSLPPGLVSYEQYF	TGTGCCAGCAGTTTACCGCCGGGACTGGTGTCCTACGAGCAGTACTTC
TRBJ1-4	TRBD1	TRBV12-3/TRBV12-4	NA	CASSRRGVVEKLFF	TGTGCCAGCAGCCGCAGGGGGGTCGTAGAAAAACTGTTTTTT
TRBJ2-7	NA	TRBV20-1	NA	CSARPPGGSNEQYF	TGCAGTGCTAGACCTCCTGGAGGCAGTAACGAGCAGTACTTC
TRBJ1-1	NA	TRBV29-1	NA	CSVGQYTEAFF	TGCAGCGTTGGACAGTACACTGAAGCTTTCTTT
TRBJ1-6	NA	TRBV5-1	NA	CASRKENSPLHF	TGCGCCAGCAGGAAAGAAAATTCACCCCTCCACTTT